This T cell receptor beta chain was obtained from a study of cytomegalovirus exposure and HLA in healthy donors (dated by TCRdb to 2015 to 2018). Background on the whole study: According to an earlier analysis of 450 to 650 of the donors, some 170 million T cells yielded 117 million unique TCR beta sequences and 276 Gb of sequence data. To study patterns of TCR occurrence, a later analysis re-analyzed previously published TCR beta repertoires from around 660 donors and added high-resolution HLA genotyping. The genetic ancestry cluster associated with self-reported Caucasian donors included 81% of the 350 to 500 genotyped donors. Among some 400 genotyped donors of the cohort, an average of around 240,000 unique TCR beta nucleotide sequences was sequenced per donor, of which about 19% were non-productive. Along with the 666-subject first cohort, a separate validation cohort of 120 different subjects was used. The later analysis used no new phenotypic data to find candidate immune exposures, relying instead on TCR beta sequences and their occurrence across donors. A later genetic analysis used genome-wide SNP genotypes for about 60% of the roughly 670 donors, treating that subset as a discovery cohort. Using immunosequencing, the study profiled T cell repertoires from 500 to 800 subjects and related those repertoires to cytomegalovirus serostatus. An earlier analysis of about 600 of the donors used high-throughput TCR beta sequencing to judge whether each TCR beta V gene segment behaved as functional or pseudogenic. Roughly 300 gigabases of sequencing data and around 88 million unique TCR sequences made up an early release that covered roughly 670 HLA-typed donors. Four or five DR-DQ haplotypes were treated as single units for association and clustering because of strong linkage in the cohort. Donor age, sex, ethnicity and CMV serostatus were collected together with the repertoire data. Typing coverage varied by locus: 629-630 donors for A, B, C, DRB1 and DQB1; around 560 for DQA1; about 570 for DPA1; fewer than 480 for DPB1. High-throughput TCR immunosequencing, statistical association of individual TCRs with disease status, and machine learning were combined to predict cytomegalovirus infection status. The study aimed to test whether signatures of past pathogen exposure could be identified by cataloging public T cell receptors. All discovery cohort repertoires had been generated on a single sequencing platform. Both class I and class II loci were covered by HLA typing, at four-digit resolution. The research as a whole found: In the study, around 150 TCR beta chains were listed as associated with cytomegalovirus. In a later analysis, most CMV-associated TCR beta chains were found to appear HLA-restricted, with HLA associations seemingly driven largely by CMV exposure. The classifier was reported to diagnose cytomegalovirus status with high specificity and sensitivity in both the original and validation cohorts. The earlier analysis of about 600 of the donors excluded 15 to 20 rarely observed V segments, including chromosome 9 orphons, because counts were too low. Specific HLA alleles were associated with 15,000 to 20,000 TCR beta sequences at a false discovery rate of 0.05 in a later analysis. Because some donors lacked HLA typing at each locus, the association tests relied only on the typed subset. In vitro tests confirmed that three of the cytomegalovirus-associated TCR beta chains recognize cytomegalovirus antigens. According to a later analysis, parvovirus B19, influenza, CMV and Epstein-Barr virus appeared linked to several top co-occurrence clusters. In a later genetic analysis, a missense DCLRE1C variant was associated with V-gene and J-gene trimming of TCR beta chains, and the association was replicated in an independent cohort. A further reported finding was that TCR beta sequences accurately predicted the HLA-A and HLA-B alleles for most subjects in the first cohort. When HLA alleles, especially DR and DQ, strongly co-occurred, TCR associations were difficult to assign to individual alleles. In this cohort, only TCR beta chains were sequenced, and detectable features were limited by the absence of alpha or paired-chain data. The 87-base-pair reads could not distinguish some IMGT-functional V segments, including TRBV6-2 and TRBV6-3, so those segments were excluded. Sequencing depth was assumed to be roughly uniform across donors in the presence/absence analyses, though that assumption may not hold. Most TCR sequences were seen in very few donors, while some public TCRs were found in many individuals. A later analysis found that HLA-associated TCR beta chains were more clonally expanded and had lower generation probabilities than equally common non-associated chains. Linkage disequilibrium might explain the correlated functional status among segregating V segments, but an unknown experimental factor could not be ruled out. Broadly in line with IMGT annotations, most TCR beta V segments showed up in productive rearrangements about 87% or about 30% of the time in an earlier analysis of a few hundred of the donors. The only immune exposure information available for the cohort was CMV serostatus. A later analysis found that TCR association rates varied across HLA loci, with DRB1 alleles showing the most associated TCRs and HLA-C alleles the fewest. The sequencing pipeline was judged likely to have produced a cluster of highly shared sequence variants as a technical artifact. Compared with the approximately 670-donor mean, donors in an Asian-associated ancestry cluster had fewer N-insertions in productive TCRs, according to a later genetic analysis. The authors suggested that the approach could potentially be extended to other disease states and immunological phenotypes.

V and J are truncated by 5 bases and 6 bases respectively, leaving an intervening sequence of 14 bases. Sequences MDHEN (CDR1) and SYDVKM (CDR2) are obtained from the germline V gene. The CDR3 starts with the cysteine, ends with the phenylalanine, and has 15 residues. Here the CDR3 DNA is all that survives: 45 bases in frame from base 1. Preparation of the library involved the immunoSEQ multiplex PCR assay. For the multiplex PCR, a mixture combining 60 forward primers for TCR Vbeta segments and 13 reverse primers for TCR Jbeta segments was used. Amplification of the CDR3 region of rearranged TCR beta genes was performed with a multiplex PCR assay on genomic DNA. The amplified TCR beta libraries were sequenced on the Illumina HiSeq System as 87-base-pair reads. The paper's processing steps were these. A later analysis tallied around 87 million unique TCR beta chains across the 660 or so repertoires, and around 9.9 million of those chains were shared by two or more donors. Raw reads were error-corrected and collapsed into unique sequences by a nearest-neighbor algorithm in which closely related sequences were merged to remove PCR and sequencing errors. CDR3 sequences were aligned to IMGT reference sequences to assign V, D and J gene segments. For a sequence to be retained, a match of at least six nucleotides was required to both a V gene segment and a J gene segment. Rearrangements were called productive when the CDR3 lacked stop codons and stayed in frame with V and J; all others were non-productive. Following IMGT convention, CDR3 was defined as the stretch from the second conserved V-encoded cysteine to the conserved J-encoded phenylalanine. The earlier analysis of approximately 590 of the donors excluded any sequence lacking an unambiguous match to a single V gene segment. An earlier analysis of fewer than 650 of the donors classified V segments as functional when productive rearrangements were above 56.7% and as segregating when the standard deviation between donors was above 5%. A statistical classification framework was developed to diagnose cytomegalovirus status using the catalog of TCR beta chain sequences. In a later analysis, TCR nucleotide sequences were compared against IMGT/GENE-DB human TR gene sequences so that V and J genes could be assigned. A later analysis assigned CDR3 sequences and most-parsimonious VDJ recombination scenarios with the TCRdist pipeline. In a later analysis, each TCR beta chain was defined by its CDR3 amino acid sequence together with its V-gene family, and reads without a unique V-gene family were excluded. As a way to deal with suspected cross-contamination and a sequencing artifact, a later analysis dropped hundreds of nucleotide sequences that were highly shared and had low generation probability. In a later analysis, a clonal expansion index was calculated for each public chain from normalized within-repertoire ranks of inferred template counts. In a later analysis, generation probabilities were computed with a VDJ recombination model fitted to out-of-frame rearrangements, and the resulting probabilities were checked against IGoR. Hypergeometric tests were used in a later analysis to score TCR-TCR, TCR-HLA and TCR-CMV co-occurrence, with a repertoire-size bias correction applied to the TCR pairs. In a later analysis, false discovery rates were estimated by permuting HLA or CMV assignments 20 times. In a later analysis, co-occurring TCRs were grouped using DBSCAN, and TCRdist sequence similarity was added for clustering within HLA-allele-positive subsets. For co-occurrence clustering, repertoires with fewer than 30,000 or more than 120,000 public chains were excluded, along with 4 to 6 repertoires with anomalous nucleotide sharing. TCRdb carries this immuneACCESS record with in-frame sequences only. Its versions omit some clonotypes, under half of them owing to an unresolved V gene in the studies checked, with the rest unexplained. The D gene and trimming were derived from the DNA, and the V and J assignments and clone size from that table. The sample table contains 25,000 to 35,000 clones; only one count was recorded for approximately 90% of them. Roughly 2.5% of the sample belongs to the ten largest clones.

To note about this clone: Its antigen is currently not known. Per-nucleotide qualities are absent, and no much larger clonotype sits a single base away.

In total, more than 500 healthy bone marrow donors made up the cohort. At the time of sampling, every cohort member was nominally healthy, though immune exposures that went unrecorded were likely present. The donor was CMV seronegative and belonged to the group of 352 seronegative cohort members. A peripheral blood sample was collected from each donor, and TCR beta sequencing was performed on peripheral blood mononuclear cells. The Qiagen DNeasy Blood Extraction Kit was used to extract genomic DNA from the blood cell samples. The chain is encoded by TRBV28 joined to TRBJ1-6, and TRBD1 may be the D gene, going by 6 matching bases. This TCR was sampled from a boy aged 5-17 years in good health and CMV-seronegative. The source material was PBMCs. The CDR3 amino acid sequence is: CASSEGHRGNSPLHF. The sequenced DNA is TGTGCCAGCAGTGAGGGACATCGCGGTAATTCACCCCTCCACTTT.